This T cell receptor (beta chain) was profiled in a study of shared clonotypes between healthy human individuals. Whole-study results and caveats: At large depth, rarefaction still showed sorted-subset sequencing to be incomplete.

Turning to this clone: Its antigen is unidentified.

Clones were sequenced by immunoSEQ multiplex PCR, and TCRdb holds only the in-frame ones, with some missing. The data contain roughly 1,500,000 clones, 97% to 99% of them seen just once; the ten biggest clones take up around 0.33%. The V segment lost 0 bases and the J segment 4 bases; nucleotides outside the gene matches: 5. Germline V gives CDR1 SGDLS, CDR2 YYNGEE. This CDR3 region has 16 residues. The sequenced sample consisted of naive CD4+ T cells sorted from blood. Subset indicated: CD45RA+ positively selected. The chain couples TRBV9 to TRBJ2-3; TRBD2 matches 10 bases. This TCR came from a young man in good health. CDR3 protein: CASSVEAGGPSDTQYF. CDR3 sequence (DNA): TGTGCCAGCAGCGTAGAAGCGGGAGGGCCCTCAGATACGCAGTATTTT. Full variable domain (outside the CDR3, taken from reference TRBV9 and TRBJ2-3): DSGVTQTPKHLITATGQRVTLRCSPRSGDLSVYWYQQSLDQGLQFLIQYYNGEERAKGNILERFSAQQFPDLHSELNLSSLELGDSALYFCASSVEAGGPSDTQYFGPGTRLTVL.